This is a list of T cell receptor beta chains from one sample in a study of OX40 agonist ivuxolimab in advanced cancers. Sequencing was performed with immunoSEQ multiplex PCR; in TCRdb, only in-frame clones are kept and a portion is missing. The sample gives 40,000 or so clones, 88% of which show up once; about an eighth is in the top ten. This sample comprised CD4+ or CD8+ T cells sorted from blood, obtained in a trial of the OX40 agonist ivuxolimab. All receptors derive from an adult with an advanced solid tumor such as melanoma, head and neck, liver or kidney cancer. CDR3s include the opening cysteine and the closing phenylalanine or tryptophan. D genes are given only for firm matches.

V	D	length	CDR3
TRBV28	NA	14	CASSPSWRGETQYF
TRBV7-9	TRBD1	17	CASSPVNRGLSHYGYTF
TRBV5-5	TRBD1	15	CASSFGTGPSYEQYF
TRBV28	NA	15	CASSLRRGANTEAFF
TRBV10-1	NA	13	CASSEIGTDTQYF
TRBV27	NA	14	CASSPRGGNYGYTF
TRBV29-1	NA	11	CSVGGGEGYTF
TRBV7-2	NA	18	CASSLSSGSMAIKTGYTF
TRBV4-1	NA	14	CASRGKINTGELFF
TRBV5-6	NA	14	CASSLGGVRETQYF
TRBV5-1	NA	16	CASSLRGAADFYGYTF
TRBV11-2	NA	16	CASRPYGGPGRTEAFF
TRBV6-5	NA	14	CAARETVDPYEQYF
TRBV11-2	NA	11	CASSHTDTQYF
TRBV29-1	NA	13	CSVDGGGGTEAFF
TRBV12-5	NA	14	CASGLQGGSNEQFF
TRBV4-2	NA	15	CASSTRLDSRETQYF
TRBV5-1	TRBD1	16	CASGETGGERFYEQFF
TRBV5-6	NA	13	CASSLGGGNTIYF
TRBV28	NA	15	CASSLDRITYNEQFF
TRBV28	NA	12	CASSFMRNEQFF
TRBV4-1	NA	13	CASSQGDFYEQFF
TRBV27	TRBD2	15	CASSSWTSGRDEQYF
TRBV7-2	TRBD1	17	CASSLYNRGRENYGYTF
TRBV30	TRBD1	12	CAWRGDRDEQFF
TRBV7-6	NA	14	CASSPYDGVEKLFF
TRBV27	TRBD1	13	CASSLGQGVGYTF
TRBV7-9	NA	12	CASSPNEGLYHF
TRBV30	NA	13	CAWSSSTGDTQYF
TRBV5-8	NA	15	CASSLAGGGNQPQHF
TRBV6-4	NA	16	CASSDWTGSSTDTQYF
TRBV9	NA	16	CASSPTAARSSYEQYF
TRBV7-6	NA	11	CASSLGGGAFF
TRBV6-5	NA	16	CASSSSDGGSSYEQYF
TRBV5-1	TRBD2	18	CASSLSGLAGALRETQYF
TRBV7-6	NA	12	CASSSSLETQYF
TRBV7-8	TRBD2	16	CASSWIAGGAYNEQFF
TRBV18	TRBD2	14	CASLGLAGGNEQFF
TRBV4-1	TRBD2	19	CASSYGASTSGGDVGELFF
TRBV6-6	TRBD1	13	CASSHGTGRRDFF
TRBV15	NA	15	CATSGGDATNEKLFF
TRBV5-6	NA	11	CASSFRDEQFF
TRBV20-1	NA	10	CSAYEGPLYF
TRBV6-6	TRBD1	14	CASSYVTGSEKLFF
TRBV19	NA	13	CASSMRIGYGYTF
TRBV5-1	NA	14	CASSSDRNSYEQYF
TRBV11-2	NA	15	CASSLGWGGNQPQHF
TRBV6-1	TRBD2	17	CASSELASALGGSEQYF
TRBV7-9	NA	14	CASSSTESYTEAFF
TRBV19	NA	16	CASGEVRGGGGEKLFF
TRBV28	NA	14	CASSIFSGNSEAFF
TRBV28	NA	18	CASSLGWGTRYSNQPQHF
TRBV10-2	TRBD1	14	CASSHGQGDLEQYF
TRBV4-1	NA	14	CASSEIWGSYEQYF
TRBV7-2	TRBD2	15	CASRTLAGDYNEQFF
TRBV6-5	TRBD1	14	CASSELAGGTEAFF
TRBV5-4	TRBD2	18	CASSLVAGGLPGANVLTF
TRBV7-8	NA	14	CASSSWAGNSPLHF
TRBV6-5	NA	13	CASSLTGFYEQYF